Below, 3 T cell receptor beta chains from the same sample are listed, as sequenced in a study of blood T cell repertoires in COVID-19. The method was immunoSEQ multiplex PCR; TCRdb's version includes in-frame clones alone and lacks a portion of them. The table lists roughly 300,000 clones, more than 85% of them singletons. The sample was peripheral blood. The origin of the receptors is a woman in her thirties with COVID-19, enrolled during active disease.

The rearrangement joins TRBV3-1 (or the pseudogene TRBV3-2) to TRBJ1-3; D not resolved. This CDR3 contains 12 residues. The germline V gene encodes CDR1 LGHDT and CDR2 YNNKEL (reference sequence). Trimming took off 6 bases at V and 2 bases at J, with 5 bases between the two ends. For the CDR3, the DNA is TGTGCCAGCAGTCCTCCTGGAAACACCATATATTTT. Amino acid sequence: CASSPPGNTIYF.

V gene TRBV5-4 combines with J gene TRBJ1-6; 7 bases agree with TRBD1. Germline trimming cut 0 bases from V and 2 bases from J; bases unmatched to any gene: 2. This CDR3 comprises 16 residues. Germline V gene lookup returns CDR1 SGHNT and CDR2 YYREEE (reference sequence). CDR3 bases: TGTGCCAGCAGCTTGGAAGGGGGCCCCTATAATTCACCCCTCCACTTT. This codes for CASSLEGGPYNSPLHF.

The rearrangement uses TRBV10-3 and TRBJ2-7; D possibly corresponds to TRBD2 (6 bases). Per germline, CDR1 ENHRY and CDR2 SYGVKD. The CDR3 extends over 14 amino acids. The V gene lost 0 bases and the J gene lost 2 bases, with 8 bases spanning the gap. Here the CDR3 reads CAISESWGAYEQYF. The CDR3 nucleotides read TGTGCCATCAGTGAGTCGTGGGGGGCCTACGAGCAGTACTTC.